The 17 T cell receptor beta chains in this list originate from one sample, sequenced in a study of blood T cell repertoires in COVID-19. The assay was immunoSEQ multiplex PCR, and TCRdb's table has in-frame clones only and misses some. The repertoire consists of 240,000 or so clones, with around 89% occurring once and the leading ten covering approximately 9%. Sequencing used PBMCs or T cells enriched from blood (not recorded which). These receptor sequences come from a man aged 35-49 years who had recovered from COVID-19.

This CDR3 reads CASRSGTGTLYGYTF. Here the CDR3 DNA reads TGTGCCAGCAGATCCGGGACAGGGACTCTCTATGGCTACACCTTC. This chain connects TRBV5-4 to TRBJ1-2; 9 nucleotides match TRBD1. V shed 5 bases and J 4 bases; nucleotides not matched to a gene: 9. This CDR3 is built from 15 residues. Germline V gene sequence: CDR1 SGHNT, CDR2 YYREEE (reference sequence).

The J gene is TRBJ1-6, the V gene TRBV20-1; D not resolved. V lost 3 bases, J lost 6 bases, and 3 bases lay in between. The CDR3 consists of 11 residues. From germline, CDR1 is DFQATT and CDR2 SNEGSKA (reference sequence). In DNA, the CDR3 is TGCAGTGCTAGTCTTAATTCACCCCTCCACTTT. This gives the protein CSASLNSPLHF.

The V call is TRBV19, the J call TRBJ1-2; weak D call: TRBD1 (6 bases). From germline, CDR1 is LNHDA and CDR2 SQIVND (reference sequence). The V gene lost 1 base and the J gene lost 2 bases, with 8 bases spanning the gap. The CDR3 length is 14 residues. CDR3 DNA sequence: TGTGCCAGTAGTATAGCCAGGGGAAACTATGGCTACACCTTC. It encodes CASSIARGNYGYTF.

The chain recombines TRBV5-1 with TRBJ2-3; 8 bases are shared with TRBD2. Germline V gives CDR1 SGHRS, CDR2 YFSETQ. The CDR3 contains 18 residues. The J segment lost 0 bases and the V segment lost 4 bases, leaving 13 bases of the junction unmatched. As DNA, the CDR3 is TGCGCCAGCAGCCCTACACCAGTAGCGGGACGAAGCACAGATACGCAGTATTTT. Amino acid sequence: CASSPTPVAGRSTDTQYF. The full variable domain, rest sourced from reference TRBV5-1 and TRBJ2-3, is KAGVTQTPRYLIKTRGQQVTLSCSPISGHRSVSWYQQTPGQGLQFLFEYFSETQRNKGNFPGRFSGRQFSNSRSEMNVSTLELGDSALYLCASSPTPVAGRSTDTQYFGPGTRLTVL.

CDR3 residues: CASSIEFRMSEVRPHTEAFF. CDR3 nucleotide sequence: TGTGCCAGTAGTATAGAGTTTCGGATGTCTGAGGTAAGGCCCCACACTGAAGCTTTCTTT. This chain joins TRBV19 and TRBJ1-1, with unresolved D. CDR1 and CDR2 (germline): LNHDA, SQIVND (reference sequence). The CDR3 extends over 20 amino acids. Trimming stripped 0 bases from V and 3 bases from J, with 26 bases between. Based on the CDR3 plus reference TRBV19 and TRBJ1-1, the full variable domain is DGGITQSPKYLFRKEGQNVTLSCEQNLNHDAMYWYRQDPGQGLRLIYYSQIVNDFQKGDIAEGYSVSREKKESFPLTVTSAQKNPTAFYLCASSIEFRMSEVRPHTEAFFGQGTRLTVV.

The chain recombines TRBV15 with TRBJ1-2; tentative D call: TRBD1 (5 bases). Trimming pared 0 bases from V and 2 bases from J, leaving 13 bases between. The CDR3 is 16 residues long. Germline V CDR1 and CDR2: LNHNV, YYDKDF (reference sequence). The chain's CDR3 is CATSRESRVPNYGYTF. CDR3 DNA sequence: TGTGCCACCAGCAGAGAATCCAGGGTGCCAAACTATGGCTACACCTTC.

The V gene is TRBV5-8, the J gene TRBJ2-1; 11 bases agree with TRBD1. Germline CDR1 is SGHTS and CDR2 is YDEGEE. The CDR3 loop spans 16 amino acids. J lost 4 bases, V lost 4 bases, and 7 bases had no gene match. In DNA form, the CDR3 reads TGTGCCAGCAGCCTGGCCGGGACAGGGGGATACAATGAGCAGTTCTTC. This encodes CASSLAGTGGYNEQFF. The full variable domain, in which reference TRBV5-8 and TRBJ2-1 provide the parts outside the CDR3, is EAGVTQSPTHLIKTRGQQATLRCSPISGHTSVYWYQQALGLGLQFLLWYDEGEERNRGNFPPRFSGRQFPNYSSELNVNALELEDSALYLCASSLAGTGGYNEQFFGPGTRLTVL.

This sequence joins TRBV3-1 (or the pseudogene TRBV3-2) and TRBJ1-5, with no clear D. Germline loops: CDR1 LGHDT, CDR2 YNNKEL (reference sequence). The ends were cut back, 2 bases at V and 0 bases at J, with 8 bases in the middle. The CDR3 is 15 amino acids. This CDR3 reads CASSQQTGSNQPQHF. CDR3 DNA: TGTGCCAGCAGCCAACAGACGGGTAGCAATCAGCCCCAGCATTTT.

The genes are TRBV19 and TRBJ1-3, with D possibly matching TRBD1 (5 bases). Trimming removed 3 bases at V and 0 bases at J, with 9 bases between. Germline V lookup: CDR1 LNHDA, CDR2 SQIVND (reference sequence). This CDR3 is 15 amino acids long. CDR3 coding DNA: TGTGCCAGTAGTATTCTAGGGGACTCTGGAAACACCATATATTTT. Amino acids: CASSILGDSGNTIYF.

The chain employs TRBV6-6 and TRBJ2-7, with TRBD1 identical over 9 bases. The CDR3 extends over 15 amino acids. V shed 6 bases, J shed 3 bases, and the junction held 9 bases outside the gene matches. CDR1 is MNHNY and CDR2 is SVGAGI in the germline V gene (reference sequence). The CDR3 reads CASRPDRGFGYEQYF. The CDR3 DNA is TGTGCCAGCAGGCCGGACAGGGGATTTGGCTACGAGCAGTACTTC.

This clone was observed a few times. J is TRBJ1-1 and V is TRBV6-5; 8 positions agree with TRBD1. Germline values: CDR1 MNHEY, CDR2 SVGAGI. This CDR3 is 15 amino acids long. The V gene end was trimmed by 5 bases and the J gene end by 1 base; junction bases not matched to a gene: 6. The CDR3 region has the DNA TGTGCCAGCAGTAACCCGGGACAGGCGAACACTGAAGCTTTCTTT. As protein: CASSNPGQANTEAFF.

The V call is TRBV30, the J call TRBJ1-2, with D possibly matching TRBD1 (5 bases). The CDR3 extends over 15 amino acids. V was cut by 6 bases and J by 1 base, with 18 bases left in between. The V gene's germline CDR1 is GTSNPN and CDR2 SVGIG (reference sequence). CDR3 residues: CACRVGHDSNYGYTF. The CDR3, as DNA: TGTGCCTGCCGCGTAGGACACGACAGTAACTATGGCTACACCTTC.

The sample holds one count of this clone. The chain joins TRBV2 to TRBJ1-5; 12 bases align to TRBD1. The CDR3 extends over 15 amino acids. Losses at the gene ends were 6 bases for V and 6 bases for J; bases not matched to a gene: 6. Germline-derived CDR1 and CDR2 are SNHLY and FYNNEI. The CDR3 sequence is CASRGDRGLGQPQHF. The CDR3 nucleotides are TGTGCCAGCAGGGGGGACAGGGGGCTGGGTCAGCCCCAGCATTTT.

The V and J genes are TRBV6-1 and TRBJ2-1; D is uncertain. This CDR3 contains 15 residues. The V and J ends lost 0 bases and 7 bases respectively, with 13 bases between them. Germline CDR1 reads MNHNS; CDR2 reads SASEGT. The CDR3 protein is CASSEAPRPRNEQFF. The CDR3 region has the DNA TGTGCCAGCAGTGAAGCCCCGCGGCCTCGGAATGAGCAGTTCTTC.

V and J are TRBV29-1 and TRBJ1-1; D remains ambiguous. This CDR3 comprises 13 residues. Germline V lookup: CDR1 SQVTM, CDR2 ANQGSEA. Trimming pared 3 bases from V and 0 bases from J, leaving 8 bases between. CDR3 coding DNA: TGCAGCGTTGAGGCAGGCCTGAACACTGAAGCTTTCTTT. This translates into CSVEAGLNTEAFF.

The chain is built from TRBV13 and TRBJ1-1; 7 bases are a match to TRBD1. The V gene end was trimmed by 5 bases and the J gene end by 7 bases; junction bases not matched to a gene: 7. CDR3 size: 13 residues. Germline V CDR1 and CDR2: PRHDT, FYEKMQ (reference sequence). CDR3 residues: CASSPHRGLEAFF. CDR3 bases: TGTGCCAGCAGCCCCCACAGGGGACTTGAAGCTTTCTTT.

CDR3 loop: CASRGTGRSYEQYF. The CDR3, as DNA: TGCGCCAGCAGGGGGACAGGACGTTCCTACGAGCAGTACTTC. V is TRBV10-2 and J is TRBJ2-7; 8 nucleotides line up with TRBD1. The CDR3 has 14 amino acids. The V segment lost 6 bases and the J segment 1 base; nucleotides outside the gene matches: 5. CDR1 is WSHSY, CDR2 SAAADI, per germline.